This TCR beta chain came from a study of T-cell reconstitution after alpha-beta-depleted transplantation in children. This clonotype was recorded a few times. Preparation of the TCRbeta library used unique molecular identifiers. MiXCR was run by TCRdb on the PCR reads, yielding one entry per CDR3 protein. The sample lists approximately 350,000 distinct CDR3 sequences, about an eighth occurring once. Sample: PBMCs, taken from the stem cell graft. This sequence originates from a human donor who donated a stem cell graft to a child with Fanconi anemia.

CDR3 sequence reads: CASSFTGLDPYGYTF. CDR3 coding DNA: TGTGCCAGCAGTTTCACAGGACTAGACCCCTATGGCTACACCTTC. J is TRBJ1-2 and V is TRBV12-3 or TRBV12-4; D perhaps matches TRBD1 (5 bases). This CDR3 is 15 amino acids long. Trimming took off 3 bases at V and 4 bases at J, with 15 bases between the two ends.